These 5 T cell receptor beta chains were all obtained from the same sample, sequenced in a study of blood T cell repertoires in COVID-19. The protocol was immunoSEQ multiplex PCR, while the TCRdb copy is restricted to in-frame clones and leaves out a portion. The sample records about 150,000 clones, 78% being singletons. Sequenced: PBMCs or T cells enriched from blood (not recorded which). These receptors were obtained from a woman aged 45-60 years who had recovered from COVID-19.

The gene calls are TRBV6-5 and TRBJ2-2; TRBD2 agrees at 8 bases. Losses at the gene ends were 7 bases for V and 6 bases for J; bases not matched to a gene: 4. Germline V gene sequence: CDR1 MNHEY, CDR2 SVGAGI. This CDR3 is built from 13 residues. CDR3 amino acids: CASTRGGPGELFF. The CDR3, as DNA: TGTGCCAGCACCCGGGGGGGACCCGGGGAGCTGTTTTTT.

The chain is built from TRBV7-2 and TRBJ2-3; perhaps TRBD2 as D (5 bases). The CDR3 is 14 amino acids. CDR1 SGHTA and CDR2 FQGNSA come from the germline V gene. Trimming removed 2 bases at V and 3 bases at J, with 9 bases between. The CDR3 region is CASSLSRTTDTQYF. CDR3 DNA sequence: TGTGCCAGCAGCTTATCCCGGACTACAGATACGCAGTATTTT.

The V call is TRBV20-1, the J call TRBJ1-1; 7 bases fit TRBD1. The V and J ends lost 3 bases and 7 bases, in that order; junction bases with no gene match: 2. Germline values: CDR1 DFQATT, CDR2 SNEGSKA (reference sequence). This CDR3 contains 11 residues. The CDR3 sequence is CSARTGIEAFF. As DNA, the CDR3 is TGCAGTGCTAGGACAGGGATTGAAGCTTTCTTT.

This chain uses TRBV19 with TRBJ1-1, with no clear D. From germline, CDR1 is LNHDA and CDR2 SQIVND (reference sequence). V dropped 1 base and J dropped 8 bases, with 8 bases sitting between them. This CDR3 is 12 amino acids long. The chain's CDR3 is CASSIATEEAFF. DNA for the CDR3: TGTGCCAGTAGTATAGCGACGGAGGAAGCTTTCTTT.

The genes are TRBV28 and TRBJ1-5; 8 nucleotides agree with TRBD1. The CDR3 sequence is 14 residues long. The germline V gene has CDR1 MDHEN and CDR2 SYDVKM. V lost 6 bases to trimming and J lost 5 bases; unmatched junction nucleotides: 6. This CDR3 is CASSPGTGYQPQHF. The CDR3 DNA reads TGTGCCAGCAGCCCTGGGACAGGTTATCAGCCCCAGCATTTT.